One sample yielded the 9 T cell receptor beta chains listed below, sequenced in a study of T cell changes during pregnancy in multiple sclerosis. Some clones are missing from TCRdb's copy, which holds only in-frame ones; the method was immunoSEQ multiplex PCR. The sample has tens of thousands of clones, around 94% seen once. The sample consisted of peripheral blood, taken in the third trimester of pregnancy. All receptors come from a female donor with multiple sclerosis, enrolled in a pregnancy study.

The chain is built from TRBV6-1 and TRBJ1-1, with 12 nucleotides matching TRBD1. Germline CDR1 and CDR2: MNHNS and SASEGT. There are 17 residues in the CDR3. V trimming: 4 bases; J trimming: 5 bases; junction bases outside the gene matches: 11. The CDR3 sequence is CASSGAGTGGVGTEAFF. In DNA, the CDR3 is TGTGCCAGCAGTGGGGCCGGGACAGGGGGCGTAGGGACTGAAGCTTTCTTT.

The CDR3 loop is CASSMHTGILISGYTF. CDR3 DNA: TGTGCCAGCAGCATGCACACAGGGATCTTGATATCTGGCTACACCTTC. V gene TRBV5-8 combines with J gene TRBJ1-2, with D maybe TRBD1 (6 bases). CDR1 is SGHTS and CDR2 is YDEGEE in the germline V gene. Trimming cost V 4 bases and J 7 bases, with 23 bases left between them. The CDR3 contains 16 residues.

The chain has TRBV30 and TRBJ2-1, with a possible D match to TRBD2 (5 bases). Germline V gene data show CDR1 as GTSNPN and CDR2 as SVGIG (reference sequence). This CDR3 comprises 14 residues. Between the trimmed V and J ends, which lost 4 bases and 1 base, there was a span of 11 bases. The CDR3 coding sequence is TGTGCCTGGAAGGTGGGAGTGTCCTACAATGAGCAGTTCTTC. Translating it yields CAWKVGVSYNEQFF.

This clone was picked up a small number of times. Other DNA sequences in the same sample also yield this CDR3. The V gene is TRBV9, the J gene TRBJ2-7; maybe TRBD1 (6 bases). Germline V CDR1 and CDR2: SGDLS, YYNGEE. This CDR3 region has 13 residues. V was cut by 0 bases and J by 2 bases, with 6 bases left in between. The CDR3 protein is CASSVGTAYEQYF. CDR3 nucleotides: TGTGCCAGCAGCGTAGGGACAGCCTACGAGCAGTACTTC.

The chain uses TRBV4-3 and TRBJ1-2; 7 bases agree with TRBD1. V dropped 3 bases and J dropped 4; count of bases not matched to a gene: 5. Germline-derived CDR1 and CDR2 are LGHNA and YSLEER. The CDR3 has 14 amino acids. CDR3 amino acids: CASSHEQGRYGYTF. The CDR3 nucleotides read TGCGCCAGCAGCCACGAACAGGGGCGCTATGGCTACACCTTC.

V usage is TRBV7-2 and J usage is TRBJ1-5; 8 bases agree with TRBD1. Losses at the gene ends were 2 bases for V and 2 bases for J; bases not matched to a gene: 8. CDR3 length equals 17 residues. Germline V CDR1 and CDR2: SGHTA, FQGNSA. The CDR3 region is CASSLRLGTGGNQPQHF. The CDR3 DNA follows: TGTGCCAGCAGCTTAAGATTGGGGACAGGTGGCAATCAGCCCCAGCATTTT.

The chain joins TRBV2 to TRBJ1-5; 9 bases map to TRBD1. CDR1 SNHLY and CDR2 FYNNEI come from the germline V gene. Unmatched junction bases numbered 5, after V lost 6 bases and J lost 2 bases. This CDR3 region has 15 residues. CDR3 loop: CASRRRDRGNQPQHF. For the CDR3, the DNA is TGTGCCAGCAGGCGCCGGGACAGGGGCAATCAGCCCCAGCATTTT.

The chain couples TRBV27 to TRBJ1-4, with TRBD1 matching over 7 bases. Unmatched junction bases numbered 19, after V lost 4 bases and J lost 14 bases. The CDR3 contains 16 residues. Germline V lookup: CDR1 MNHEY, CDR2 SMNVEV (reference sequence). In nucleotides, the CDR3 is TGTGCCAGCAGTTCGAAGACAGGGTATTACGTCGAGGCTCTGTTTTTT. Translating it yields CASSSKTGYYVEALFF. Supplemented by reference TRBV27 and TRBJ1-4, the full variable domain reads EAQVTQNPRYLITVTGKKLTVTCSQNMNHEYMSWYRQDPGLGLRQIYYSMNVEVTDKGDVPEGYKVSRKEKRNFPLILESPSPNQTSLYFCASSSKTGYYVEALFFGSGTQLSVL.

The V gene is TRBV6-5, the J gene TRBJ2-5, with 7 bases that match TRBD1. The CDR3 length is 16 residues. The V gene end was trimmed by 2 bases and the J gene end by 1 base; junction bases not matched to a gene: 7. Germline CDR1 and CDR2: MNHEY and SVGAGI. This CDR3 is CASSYAWDSPQETQYF. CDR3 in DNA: TGTGCCAGCAGTTACGCGTGGGACAGTCCCCAAGAGACCCAGTACTTC.